The source of this T cell receptor (beta chain) is a study of T cell responses to AZD1222 COVID-19 vaccine. The V gene end was trimmed by 0 bases and the J gene end by 4 bases; junction bases not matched to a gene: 4. Germline V lookup: CDR1 ENHRY, CDR2 SYGVKD. The CDR3 loop spans 16 amino acids. The protocol was immunoSEQ multiplex PCR, while the TCRdb copy is restricted to in-frame clones and leaves out a portion. Of some 110,000 clones in the sample, about 87% are singletons; the top ten hold roughly 4%. The sample in question was peripheral blood, obtained on day 0 of AZD1222 vaccination. This receptor was taken from an adult in good health. V is TRBV10-3 and J is TRBJ2-3; 10 bases line up with TRBD2. The CDR3 DNA follows: TGTGCCATCAGTGAGTCGACTCTAGCGGGGGCAGATACGCAGTATTTT. The encoded protein is CAISESTLAGADTQYF.